The 7 T cell receptor beta chains below were found in one sample sequenced in a study of blood T cell repertoires in COVID-19. Libraries were prepared by immunoSEQ multiplex PCR; TCRdb keeps only in-frame clonotypes and omits some of them. The sample holds 350,000 to 450,000 clones, around 83% seen once. The sample taken for sequencing was PBMCs or T cells enriched from blood (not recorded which). The receptors come from a woman between 45 and 65 years old who had recovered from COVID-19.

Only a few counts were recorded for this clone. In DNA form, the CDR3 reads TGTGCCAGCAGCTACAGGGAGGGGCAGAACACTGAAGCTTTCTTT. The encoded protein is CASSYREGQNTEAFF. V gene TRBV9 combines with J gene TRBJ1-1; D possibly corresponds to TRBD1 (6 bases). The CDR3 is 15 amino acids. V lost 4 bases and J 1 base, leaving 14 bases between the germline ends. Germline V gene sequence: CDR1 SGDLS, CDR2 YYNGEE.

The V call is TRBV19, the J call TRBJ2-2; TRBD1 might be the D (6 bases). CDR1 LNHDA and CDR2 SQIVND come from the germline V gene (reference sequence). The V and J ends lost 10 bases and 6 bases respectively, with 18 bases between them. The CDR3 covers 14 residues. The CDR3 region is CATRREGVAGELFF. The CDR3 DNA reads as TGTGCCACTCGACGCGAGGGGGTAGCCGGGGAGCTGTTTTTT.

The chain links TRBV15 to TRBJ1-3, with a weak D call TRBD1 (6 bases). Germline assignment: CDR1 LNHNV and CDR2 YYDKDF (reference sequence). CDR3 size: 17 residues. V was trimmed by 0 bases and J by 4 bases, leaving 16 bases between them. The CDR3 region has the DNA TGTGCCACCAGCAGAGATAACTTGGGGGCGCAAGGAAACACCATATATTTT. The encoded protein is CATSRDNLGAQGNTIYF.

This chain links TRBV20-1 with TRBJ2-7; the match to TRBD2 covers 9 bases. The CDR3 consists of 11 residues. After removal of 7 bases from V and 4 bases from J, the junction contained 2 bases not matched to a gene. CDR1 is DFQATT, CDR2 SNEGSKA, per germline (reference sequence). CDR3 sequence: CSGGLAYEQYF. The CDR3 DNA is TGCAGTGGGGGACTAGCTTACGAGCAGTACTTC.

The chain joins TRBV5-4 to TRBJ1-1, with 10 bases lining up with TRBD1. J was trimmed by 4 bases and V by 4 bases; bases with no gene match: 4. Germline V gene data show CDR1 as SGHNT and CDR2 as YYREEE (reference sequence). CDR3 size: 14 residues. For the CDR3, the DNA is TGTGCCAGCAGCAGACAGGGGGCAGGCACTGAAGCTTTCTTT. Encoded protein: CASSRQGAGTEAFF.

V and J are TRBV19 and TRBJ2-3; perhaps TRBD2 as D (5 bases). The CDR3 totals 15 residues. From germline, CDR1 is LNHDA and CDR2 SQIVND (reference sequence). Deletions cut 4 bases from V and 1 base from J, with 12 bases between. Here the CDR3 DNA reads TGTGCCAGTAGTACGCGGGTGTTGCGCACAGATACGCAGTATTTT. This translates into CASSTRVLRTDTQYF.

The chain combines TRBV7-9 with TRBJ1-1, with D perhaps matching TRBD1 (5 bases). The CDR3 is 14 amino acids. The germline V gene has CDR1 SEHNR and CDR2 FQNEAQ (reference sequence). The V and J ends lost 5 bases and 1 base respectively, with 11 bases between them. The CDR3 DNA follows: TGTGCCAGCAGCCTGATAGGGGCGAACACTGAAGCTTTCTTT. Its protein product is CASSLIGANTEAFF.